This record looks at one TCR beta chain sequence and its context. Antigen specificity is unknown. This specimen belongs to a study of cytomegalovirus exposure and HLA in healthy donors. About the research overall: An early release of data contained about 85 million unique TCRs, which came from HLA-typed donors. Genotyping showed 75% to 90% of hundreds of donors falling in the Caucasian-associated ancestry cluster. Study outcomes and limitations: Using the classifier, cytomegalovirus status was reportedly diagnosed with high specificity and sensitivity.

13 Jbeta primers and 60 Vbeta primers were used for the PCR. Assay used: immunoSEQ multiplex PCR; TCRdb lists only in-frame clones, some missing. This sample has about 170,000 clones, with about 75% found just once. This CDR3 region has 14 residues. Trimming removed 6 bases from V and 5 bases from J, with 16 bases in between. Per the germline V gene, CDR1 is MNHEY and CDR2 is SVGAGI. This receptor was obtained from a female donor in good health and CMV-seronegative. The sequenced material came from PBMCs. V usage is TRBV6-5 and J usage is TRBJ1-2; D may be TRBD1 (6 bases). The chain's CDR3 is CASRRPTGLYGYTF. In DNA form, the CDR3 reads TGTGCCAGCAGGAGACCCACAGGGTTGTATGGCTACACCTTC.